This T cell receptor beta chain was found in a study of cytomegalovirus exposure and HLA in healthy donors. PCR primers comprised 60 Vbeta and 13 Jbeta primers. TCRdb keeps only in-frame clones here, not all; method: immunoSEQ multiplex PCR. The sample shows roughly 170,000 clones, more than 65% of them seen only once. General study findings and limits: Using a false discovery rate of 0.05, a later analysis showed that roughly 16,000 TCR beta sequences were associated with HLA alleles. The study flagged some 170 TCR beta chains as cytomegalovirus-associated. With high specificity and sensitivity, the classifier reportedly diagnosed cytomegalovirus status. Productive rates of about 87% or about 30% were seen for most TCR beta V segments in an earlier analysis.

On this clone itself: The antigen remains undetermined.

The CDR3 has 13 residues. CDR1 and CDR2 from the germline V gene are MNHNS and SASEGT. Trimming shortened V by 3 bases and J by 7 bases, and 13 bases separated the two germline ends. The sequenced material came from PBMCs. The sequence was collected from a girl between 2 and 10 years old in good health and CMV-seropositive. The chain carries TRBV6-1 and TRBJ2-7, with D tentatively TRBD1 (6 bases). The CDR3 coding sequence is TGTGCCAGCAGTGATCGACAGGCGGGTGAGCAGTACTTC. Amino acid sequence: CASSDRQAGEQYF.